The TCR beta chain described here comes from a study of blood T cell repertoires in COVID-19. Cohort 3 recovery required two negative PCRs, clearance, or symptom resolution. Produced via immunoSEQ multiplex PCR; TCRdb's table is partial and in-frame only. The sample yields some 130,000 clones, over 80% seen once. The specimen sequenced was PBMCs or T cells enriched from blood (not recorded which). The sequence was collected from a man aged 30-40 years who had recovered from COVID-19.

The CDR3 is CASSRQGLPDTQYF. Written as DNA, the CDR3 is TGTGCCAGCAGCCGACAGGGTTTGCCAGATACGCAGTATTTT. V and J are TRBV3-1 (or the pseudogene TRBV3-2) and TRBJ2-3; TRBD1 matches 7 bases. The CDR3 sequence is 14 residues long. Losses at the gene ends were 4 bases for V and 4 bases for J; bases not matched to a gene: 5. The germline V gene has CDR1 LGHDT and CDR2 YNNKEL (reference sequence).